This TCR beta chain was obtained from a study of shared clonotypes between healthy human individuals. Clones were read by immunoSEQ multiplex PCR, and TCRdb kept only the in-frame ones, dropping some. Of 400,000 to 600,000 clones in the sample, almost 80% were seen once. The trim removed 3 bases at V and 1 base at J, leaving 5 bases unmatched. The CDR3 runs 16 residues. Germline V gene sequence: CDR1 KGHSH, CDR2 LQKENI. Source material: PBMCs. The V and J genes are TRBV18 and TRBJ2-1; 8 nucleotides match TRBD2. The source of this sequence is a woman between 35 and 50 years old in good health. Some clones in this sample may be carry-over from other donors' samples. In DNA form, the CDR3 reads TGTGCCAGCTCACCGGGACTAGAGGCTTCCTACAATGAGCAGTTCTTC. Translation gives CASSPGLEASYNEQFF.